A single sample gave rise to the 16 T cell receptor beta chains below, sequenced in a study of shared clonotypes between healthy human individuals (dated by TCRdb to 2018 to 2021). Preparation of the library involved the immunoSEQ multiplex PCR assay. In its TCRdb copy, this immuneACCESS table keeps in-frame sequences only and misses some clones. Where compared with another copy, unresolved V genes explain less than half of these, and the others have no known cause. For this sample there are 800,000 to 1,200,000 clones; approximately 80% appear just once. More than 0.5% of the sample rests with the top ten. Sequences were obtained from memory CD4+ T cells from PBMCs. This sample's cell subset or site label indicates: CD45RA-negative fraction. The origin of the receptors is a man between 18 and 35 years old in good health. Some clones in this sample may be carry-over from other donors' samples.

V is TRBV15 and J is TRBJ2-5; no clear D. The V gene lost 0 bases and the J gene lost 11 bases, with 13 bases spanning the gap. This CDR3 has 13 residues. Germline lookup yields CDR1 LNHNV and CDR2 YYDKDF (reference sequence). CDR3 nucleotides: TGTGCCACCAGCAGAGATGGGTTTAGAACTCAGTACTTC. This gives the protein CATSRDGFRTQYF.

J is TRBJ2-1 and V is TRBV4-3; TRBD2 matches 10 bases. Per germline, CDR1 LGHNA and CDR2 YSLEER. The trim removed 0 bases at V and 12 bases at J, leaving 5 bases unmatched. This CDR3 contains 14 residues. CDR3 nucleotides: TGCGCCAGCAGCCAAGAGAGCGGGGGGGATTTGCAGTTCTTC. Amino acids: CASSQESGGDLQFF.

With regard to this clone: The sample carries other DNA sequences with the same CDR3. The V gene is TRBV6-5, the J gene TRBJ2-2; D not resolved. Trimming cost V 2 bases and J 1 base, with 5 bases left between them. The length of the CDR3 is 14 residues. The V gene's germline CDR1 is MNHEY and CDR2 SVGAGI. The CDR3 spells CASSYSRNTGELFF. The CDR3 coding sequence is TGTGCCAGCAGTTACAGTAGGAACACCGGGGAGCTGTTTTTT.

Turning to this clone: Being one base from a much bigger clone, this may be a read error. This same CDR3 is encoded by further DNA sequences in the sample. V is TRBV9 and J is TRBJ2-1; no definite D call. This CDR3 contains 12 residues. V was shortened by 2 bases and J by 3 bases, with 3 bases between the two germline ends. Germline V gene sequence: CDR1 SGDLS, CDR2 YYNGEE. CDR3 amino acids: CASSVGYNEQFF. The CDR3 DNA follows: TGTGCCAGCAGCGTCGGCTACAATGAGCAGTTCTTC.

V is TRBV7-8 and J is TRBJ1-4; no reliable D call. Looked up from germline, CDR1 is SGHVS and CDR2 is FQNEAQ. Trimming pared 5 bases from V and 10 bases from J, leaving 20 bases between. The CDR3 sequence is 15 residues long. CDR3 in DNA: TGTGCCAGCAGCCCTCGATTCGATCACCCGGGAAAACTGTTTTTT. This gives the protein CASSPRFDHPGKLFF.

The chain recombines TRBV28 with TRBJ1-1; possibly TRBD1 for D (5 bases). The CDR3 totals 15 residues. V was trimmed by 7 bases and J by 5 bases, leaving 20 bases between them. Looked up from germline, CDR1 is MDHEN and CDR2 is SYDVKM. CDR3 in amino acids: CASTPLGGRGTEAFF. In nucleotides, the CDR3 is TGTGCCAGCACCCCTCTGGGAGGCCGGGGGACTGAAGCTTTCTTT.

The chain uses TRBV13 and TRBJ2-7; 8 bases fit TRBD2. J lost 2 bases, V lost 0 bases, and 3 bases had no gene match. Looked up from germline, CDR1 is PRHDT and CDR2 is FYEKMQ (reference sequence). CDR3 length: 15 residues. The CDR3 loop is CASSLGLAEPYEQYF. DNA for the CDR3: TGTGCCAGCAGCTTAGGACTAGCGGAGCCCTACGAGCAGTACTTC.

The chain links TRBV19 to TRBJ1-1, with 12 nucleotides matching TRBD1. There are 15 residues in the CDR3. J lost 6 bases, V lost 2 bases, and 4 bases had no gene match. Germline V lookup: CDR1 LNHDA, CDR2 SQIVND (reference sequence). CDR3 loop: CASSILGTGGPEAFF. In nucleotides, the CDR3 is TGTGCCAGTAGTATATTGGGGACAGGGGGCCCTGAAGCTTTCTTT.

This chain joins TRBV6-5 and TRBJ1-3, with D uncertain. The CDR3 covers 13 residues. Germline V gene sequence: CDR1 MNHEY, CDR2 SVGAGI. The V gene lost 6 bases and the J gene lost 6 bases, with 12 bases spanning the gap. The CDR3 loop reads CASRRGQANTIYF. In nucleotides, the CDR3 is TGTGCCAGCAGGCGGGGTCAGGCAAACACCATATATTTT.

For the CDR3, the DNA is TGTGCCAGCAGCACCGATCTAGCGGGGGGTTACGGTACGCAGTATTTT. Its protein is CASSTDLAGGYGTQYF. The J gene is TRBJ2-3, the V gene TRBV5-4; 11 bases line up with TRBD2. Germline V gene sequence: CDR1 SGHNT, CDR2 YYREEE (reference sequence). This CDR3 has 16 amino acids. Trimming removed 4 bases from V and 8 bases from J; junction bases left unmatched: 12.

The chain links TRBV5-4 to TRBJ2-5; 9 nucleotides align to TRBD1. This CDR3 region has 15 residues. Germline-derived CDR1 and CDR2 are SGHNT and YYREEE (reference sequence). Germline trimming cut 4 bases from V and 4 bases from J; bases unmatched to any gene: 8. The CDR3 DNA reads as TGTGCCAGCAGCCAGGGACAGGGAAGGGGAGAGACCCAGTACTTC. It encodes CASSQGQGRGETQYF. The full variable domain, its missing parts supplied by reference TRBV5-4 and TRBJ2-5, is ETGVTQSPTHLIKTRGQQVTLRCSSQSGHNTVSWYQQALGQGPQFIFQYYREEENGRGNFPPRFSGLQFPNYSSELNVNALELDDSALYLCASSQGQGRGETQYFGPGTRLLVL.

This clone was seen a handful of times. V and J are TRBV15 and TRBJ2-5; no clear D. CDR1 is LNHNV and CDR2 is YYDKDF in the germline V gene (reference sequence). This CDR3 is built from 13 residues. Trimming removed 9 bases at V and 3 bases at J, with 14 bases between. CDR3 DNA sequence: TGTGCCACGCAAAGAGGACGGGAAGAGACCCAGTACTTC. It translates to CATQRGREETQYF.

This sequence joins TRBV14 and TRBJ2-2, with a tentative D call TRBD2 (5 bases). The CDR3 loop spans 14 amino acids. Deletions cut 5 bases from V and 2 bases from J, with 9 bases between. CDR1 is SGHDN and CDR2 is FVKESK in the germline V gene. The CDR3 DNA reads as TGTGCCAGCAGCAAAACTAGTAACACCGGGGAGCTGTTTTTT. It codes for CASSKTSNTGELFF.

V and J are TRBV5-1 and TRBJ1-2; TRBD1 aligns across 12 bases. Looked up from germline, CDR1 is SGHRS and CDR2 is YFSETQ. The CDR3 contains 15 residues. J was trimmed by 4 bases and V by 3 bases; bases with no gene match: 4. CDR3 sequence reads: CASSSGQGASYGYTF. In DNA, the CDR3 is TGCGCCAGCAGCTCGGGACAGGGGGCGAGCTATGGCTACACCTTC.

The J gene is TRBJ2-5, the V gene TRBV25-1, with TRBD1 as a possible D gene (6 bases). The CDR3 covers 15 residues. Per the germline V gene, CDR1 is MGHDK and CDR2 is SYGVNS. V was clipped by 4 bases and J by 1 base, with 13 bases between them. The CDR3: CASSALDRRQETQYF. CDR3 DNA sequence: TGTGCCAGCAGTGCCCTCGACAGGCGCCAAGAGACCCAGTACTTC. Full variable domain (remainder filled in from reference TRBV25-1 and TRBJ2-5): EADIYQTPRYLVIGTGKKITLECSQTMGHDKMYWYQQDPGMELHLIHYSYGVNSTEKGDLSSESTVSRIRTEHFPLTLESARPSHTSQYLCASSALDRRQETQYFGPGTRLLVL.

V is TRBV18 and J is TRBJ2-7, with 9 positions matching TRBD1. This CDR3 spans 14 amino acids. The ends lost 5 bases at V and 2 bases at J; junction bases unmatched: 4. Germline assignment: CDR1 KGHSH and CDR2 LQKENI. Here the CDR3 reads CASSEGQGPYEQYF. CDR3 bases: TGTGCCAGCTCAGAGGGACAGGGTCCCTACGAGCAGTACTTC.